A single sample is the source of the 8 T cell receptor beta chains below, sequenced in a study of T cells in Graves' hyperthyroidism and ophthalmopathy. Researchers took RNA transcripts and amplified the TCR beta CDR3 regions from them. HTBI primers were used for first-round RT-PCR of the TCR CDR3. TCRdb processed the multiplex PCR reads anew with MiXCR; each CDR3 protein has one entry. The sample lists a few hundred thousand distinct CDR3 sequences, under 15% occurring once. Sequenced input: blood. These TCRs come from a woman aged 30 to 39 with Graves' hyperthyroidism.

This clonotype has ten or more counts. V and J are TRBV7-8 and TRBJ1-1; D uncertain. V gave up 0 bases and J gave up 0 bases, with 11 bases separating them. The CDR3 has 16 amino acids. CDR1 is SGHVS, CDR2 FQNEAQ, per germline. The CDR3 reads CASSLAARSMNTEAFF. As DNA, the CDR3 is TGTGCCAGCAGCTTAGCGGCGAGGAGCATGAACACTGAAGCTTTCTTT.

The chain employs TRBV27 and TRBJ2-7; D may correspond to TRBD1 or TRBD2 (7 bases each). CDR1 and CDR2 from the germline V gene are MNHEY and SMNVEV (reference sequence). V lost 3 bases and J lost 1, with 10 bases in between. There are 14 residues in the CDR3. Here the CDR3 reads CASSFQGGSYEQYF. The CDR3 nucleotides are TGTGCCAGCAGTTTCCAGGGGGGGTCCTACGAGCAGTACTTC.

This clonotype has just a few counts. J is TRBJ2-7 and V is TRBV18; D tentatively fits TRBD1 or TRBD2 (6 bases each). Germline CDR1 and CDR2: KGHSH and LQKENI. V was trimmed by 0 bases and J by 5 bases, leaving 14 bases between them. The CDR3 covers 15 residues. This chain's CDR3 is CASSPPRGALHEQYF. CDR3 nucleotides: TGTGCCAGCTCACCACCTAGGGGGGCCCTCCACGAGCAGTACTTC.

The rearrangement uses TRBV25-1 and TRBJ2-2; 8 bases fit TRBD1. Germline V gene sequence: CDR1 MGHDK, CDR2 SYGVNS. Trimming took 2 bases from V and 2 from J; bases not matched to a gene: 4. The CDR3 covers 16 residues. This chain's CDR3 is CASSEPGQGNTGELFF. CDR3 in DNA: TGTGCCAGCAGTGAACCCGGACAGGGAAACACCGGGGAGCTGTTTTTT. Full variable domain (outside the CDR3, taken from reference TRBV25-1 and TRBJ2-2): EADIYQTPRYLVIGTGKKITLECSQTMGHDKMYWYQQDPGMELHLIHYSYGVNSTEKGDLSSESTVSRIRTEHFPLTLESARPSHTSQYLCASSEPGQGNTGELFFGEGSRLTVL.

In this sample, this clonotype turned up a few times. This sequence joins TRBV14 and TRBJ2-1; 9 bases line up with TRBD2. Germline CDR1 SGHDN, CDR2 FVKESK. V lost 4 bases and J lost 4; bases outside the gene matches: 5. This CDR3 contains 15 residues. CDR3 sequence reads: CASSPRSGRYNEQFF. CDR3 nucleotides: TGTGCCAGCAGCCCAAGGAGCGGGAGGTACAATGAGCAGTTCTTC.

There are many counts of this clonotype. The CDR3 is CASSGDNRGPYQPQHF. DNA for the CDR3: TGTGCCAGCAGTGGCGATAACAGGGGACCCTATCAGCCCCAGCATTTT. The chain joins TRBV6-1 to TRBJ1-5; TRBD1 aligns across 7 bases. There are 16 residues in the CDR3. Germline CDR1 MNHNS, CDR2 SASEGT. J was trimmed by 5 bases and V by 4 bases; bases with no gene match: 11.

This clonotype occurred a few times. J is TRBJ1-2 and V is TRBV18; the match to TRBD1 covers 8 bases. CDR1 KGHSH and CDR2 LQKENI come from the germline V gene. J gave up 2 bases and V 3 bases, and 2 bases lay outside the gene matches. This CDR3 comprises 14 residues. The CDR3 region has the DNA TGTGCCAGCTCACCCGACAGGGGAAACTATGGCTACACCTTC. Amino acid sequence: CASSPDRGNYGYTF. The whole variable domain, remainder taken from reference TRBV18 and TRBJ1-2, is NAGVMQNPRHLVRRRGQEARLRCSPMKGHSHVYWYRQLPEEGLKFMVYLQKENIIDESGMPKERFSAEFPKEGPSILRIQQVVRGDSAAYFCASSPDRGNYGYTFGSGTRLTVV.

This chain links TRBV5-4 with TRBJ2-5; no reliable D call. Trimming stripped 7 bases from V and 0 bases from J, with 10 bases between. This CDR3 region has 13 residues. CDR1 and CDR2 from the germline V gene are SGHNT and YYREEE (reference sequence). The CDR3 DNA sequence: TGTGCCAGCTTCACAAACGACCAAGAGACCCAGTACTTC. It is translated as CASFTNDQETQYF.